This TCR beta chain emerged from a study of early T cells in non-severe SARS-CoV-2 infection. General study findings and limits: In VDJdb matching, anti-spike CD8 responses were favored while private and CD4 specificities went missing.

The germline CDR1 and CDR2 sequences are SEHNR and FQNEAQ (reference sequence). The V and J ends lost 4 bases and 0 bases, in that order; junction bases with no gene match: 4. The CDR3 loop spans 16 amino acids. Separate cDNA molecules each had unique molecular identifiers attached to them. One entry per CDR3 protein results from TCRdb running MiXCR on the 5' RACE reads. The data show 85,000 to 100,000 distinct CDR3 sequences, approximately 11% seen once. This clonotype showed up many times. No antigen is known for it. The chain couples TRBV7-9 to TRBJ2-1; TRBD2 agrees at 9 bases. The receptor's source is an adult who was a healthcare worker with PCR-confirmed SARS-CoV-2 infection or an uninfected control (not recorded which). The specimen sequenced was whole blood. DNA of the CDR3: TGTGCCAGCAGCTACGGGACTAGCCCCTCCTACAATGAGCAGTTCTTC. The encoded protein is CASSYGTSPSYNEQFF.